Shown below are 20 T cell receptor beta chains from a single sample sequenced in a study of control samples from healthy donors and cancer patients. Method: immunoSEQ multiplex PCR; TCRdb's copy keeps in-frame clones and lacks some. This sample has some 44,000 clones; over 65% occur once, and the top ten carry over 15%. Material for sequencing was formalin-fixed, paraffin-embedded tissue. All receptors derive from a male donor with melanoma.

V and J are TRBV29-1 and TRBJ2-5; 7 bases agree with TRBD2. The germline V gene has CDR1 SQVTM and CDR2 ANQGSEA. This CDR3 is built from 13 residues. V lost 5 bases and J lost 5; bases outside the gene matches: 8. This CDR3 reads CSVIVGGEETQYF. The CDR3 nucleotides are TGCAGCGTTATTGTGGGAGGGGAGGAGACCCAGTACTTC.

The chain couples TRBV18 to TRBJ1-3, with TRBD1 as a possible D gene (5 bases). CDR1 is KGHSH and CDR2 is LQKENI in the germline V gene. The CDR3 length is 14 residues. Between the trimmed V and J ends, which lost 1 base and 4 bases, there was a span of 8 bases. The CDR3 nucleotides are TGTGCCAGCTCACCACAGGGGCGCGGAAACACCATATATTTT. Protein: CASSPQGRGNTIYF.

This clone was observed a single time. The rearrangement links TRBV27 to TRBJ2-3; D is perhaps TRBD1 (6 bases). Germline assignment: CDR1 MNHEY and CDR2 SMNVEV (reference sequence). This CDR3 contains 17 residues. V lost 0 bases and J lost 7, with 20 bases in between. The CDR3 protein is CASSLSPWQGFTNTQYF. Written as DNA, the CDR3 is TGTGCCAGCAGTTTATCGCCGTGGCAGGGGTTCACTAATACGCAGTATTTT.

This clone was counted many times. The rearrangement joins TRBV6-5 to TRBJ2-2; D possibly uses TRBD1 or TRBD2 (5 bases each). Germline-derived CDR1 and CDR2 are MNHEY and SVGAGI. V shed 10 bases and J shed 6 bases, with 12 bases lying between them. The CDR3 covers 12 residues. The CDR3 reads CATQLGAGELFF. The CDR3 DNA follows: TGTGCCACCCAACTAGGGGCCGGGGAGCTGTTTTTT.

This chain connects TRBV6-1 to TRBJ2-3; D gene unclear. The CDR3 has 16 residues. V lost 2 bases, J lost 2 bases, and 14 bases lay in between. In germline, CDR1 is MNHNS, CDR2 SASEGT. CDR3 sequence: CASSERKVSSTDTQYF. The CDR3 DNA sequence: TGTGCCAGCAGTGAAAGGAAAGTCAGCTCCACAGATACGCAGTATTTT.

The V gene is TRBV19, the J gene TRBJ2-4; possibly TRBD1 for D (5 bases). Trimming took off 7 bases at V and 3 bases at J, with 19 bases between the two ends. This CDR3 comprises 16 residues. The germline V gene has CDR1 LNHDA and CDR2 SQIVND (reference sequence). CDR3 DNA sequence: TGTGCCAGTACCTCGAGGACACTCTCCGACAAAAACATTCAGTACTTC. It yields the protein CASTSRTLSDKNIQYF.

CDR3 bases: TGTGCCAGCAGCTTGGTCGGGCTGCCCCAGCATTTT. Amino acids: CASSLVGLPQHF. This chain connects TRBV5-8 to TRBJ1-5, with D unresolved. Germline assignment: CDR1 SGHTS and CDR2 YDEGEE. The CDR3 loop spans 12 amino acids. V was trimmed by 0 bases and J by 9 bases, leaving 7 bases between them.

V is TRBV6-5 and J is TRBJ1-6; D ambiguous. Germline CDR1 MNHEY, CDR2 SVGAGI. V lost 6 bases and J 2 bases, leaving 11 bases between the germline ends. The CDR3 is 15 amino acids. DNA of the CDR3: TGTGCCAGCAGACGGGATAATCCCTATAATTCACCCCTCCACTTT. This gives the protein CASRRDNPYNSPLHF.

The V and J genes are TRBV6-5 and TRBJ2-7; D is ambiguous. CDR1 is MNHEY, CDR2 SVGAGI, per germline. The CDR3 consists of 14 residues. Trimming cost V 2 bases and J 0 bases, with 8 bases left between them. CDR3 sequence (DNA): TGTGCCAGCAGTTACGATGTGGCCTCCTACGAGCAGTACTTC. Translating gives CASSYDVASYEQYF.

V gene TRBV7-8 combines with J gene TRBJ1-5; D is ambiguous. Trimming removed 5 bases at V and 5 bases at J, with 10 bases between. The CDR3 runs to 13 residues. Germline V gene sequence: CDR1 SGHVS, CDR2 FQNEAQ. The CDR3 DNA reads TGTGCCAGCAGCCTACAACGGGATCAGCCCCAGCATTTT. Its translation is CASSLQRDQPQHF.

Comment on this clone: Germline and junction disagree at one end, which may indicate a read error. The rearrangement links TRBV10-1 to TRBJ2-7, with TRBD1 identical over 9 bases. CDR1 and CDR2 from the germline V gene are WNHNN and SYGVQD (reference sequence). CDR3 length equals 18 residues. The CDR3 is CVSRTPFKGDRDSYEQYF. The CDR3 DNA sequence: TGCGTCAGCAGGACTCCTTTTAAAGGGGACAGGGACTCCTACGAGCAGTACTTC.

DNA of the CDR3: TGTGCCAGCAGCTTGAAGTGGGGCAGTACTAATGAAAAACTGTTTTTT. Residues: CASSLKWGSTNEKLFF. This sequence joins TRBV11-2 and TRBJ1-4; D possibly corresponds to TRBD1 (5 bases). V shed 3 bases and J shed 2 bases, with 13 bases lying between them. Germline V gives CDR1 SGHAT, CDR2 FQNNGV. The CDR3 length is 16 residues.

In this sample, this clone turned up a few times. The rearrangement uses TRBV19 and TRBJ2-3; 10 bases line up with TRBD2. The CDR3 loop spans 16 amino acids. V lost 0 bases to trimming and J lost 2 bases; unmatched junction nucleotides: 2. Germline-derived CDR1 and CDR2 are LNHDA and SQIVND (reference sequence). CDR3 coding DNA: TGTGCCAGTAGTATAGAACTAGCGGGAACCACAGATACGCAGTATTTT. Translating it yields CASSIELAGTTDTQYF.

V usage is TRBV19 and J usage is TRBJ2-2; D perhaps matches TRBD2 (5 bases). Germline CDR1 and CDR2: LNHDA and SQIVND (reference sequence). V shed 4 bases and J shed 5 bases, with 14 bases lying between them. CDR3 length equals 15 residues. CDR3 nucleotide sequence: TGTGCCAGTAGTAGTTCACACCGAGGGACCGGGGAGCTGTTTTTT. Its protein is CASSSSHRGTGELFF.

The chain links TRBV11-3 to TRBJ2-1, with unresolved D. The V end was cut by 1 base, the J end by 11 bases, with 9 bases between. The length of the CDR3 is 12 residues. The V gene's germline CDR1 is SGHNT and CDR2 YENEEA. CDR3 region: CASSLGLQKQFF. The CDR3 DNA reads as TGTGCCAGCAGCTTAGGGTTGCAGAAGCAGTTCTTC.

V gene TRBV6-5 combines with J gene TRBJ2-3; D call uncertain. Germline CDR1 MNHEY, CDR2 SVGAGI. The V end lost 3 bases, the J end lost 1 base, and 5 bases lay between the germline ends. The length of the CDR3 is 13 residues. The CDR3 loop is CASSYTRTDTQYF. CDR3 DNA sequence: TGTGCCAGCAGTTATACGCGCACAGATACGCAGTATTTT.

Ten or more counts support this clone. Other nucleotide sequences in the sample specify the same CDR3. The V and J genes are TRBV19 and TRBJ2-6; a weak D match, TRBD1 (6 bases). The CDR3 extends over 17 amino acids. V was pared by 7 bases and J by 0 bases, with 16 bases between. The germline CDR1 and CDR2 sequences are LNHDA and SQIVND (reference sequence). CDR3 sequence reads: CASTSGALLSGANVLTF. CDR3 nucleotides: TGTGCCAGTACGTCAGGGGCTCTCCTCTCTGGGGCCAACGTCCTGACTTTC.

The V and J genes are TRBV27 and TRBJ2-5, with 8 bases matching TRBD1. V dropped 7 bases and J dropped 5; count of bases not matched to a gene: 9. This CDR3 has 14 amino acids. Germline CDR1 reads MNHEY; CDR2 reads SMNVEV (reference sequence). CDR3 sequence reads: CASTTGTGSETQYF. The CDR3 nucleotides read TGTGCCAGCACCACAGGGACAGGTTCGGAGACCCAGTACTTC.

The chain uses TRBV19 and TRBJ2-3, with D tentatively TRBD1 or TRBD2 (6 bases each). The CDR3 extends over 15 amino acids. CDR1 and CDR2 (germline): LNHDA, SQIVND (reference sequence). Deletions cut 1 base from V and 3 bases from J, with 11 bases between. The CDR3 nucleotides read TGTGCCAGTAGTATAGGCGTAGGGGGGACAGATACGCAGTATTTT. Its protein product is CASSIGVGGTDTQYF.

The chain couples TRBV10-1 to TRBJ1-6; 12 nucleotides match TRBD1. Germline CDR1 and CDR2: WNHNN and SYGVQD (reference sequence). The CDR3 consists of 14 residues. The J segment lost 10 bases and the V segment lost 3 bases, leaving 1 base of the junction unmatched. The CDR3 coding sequence is TGCGCCAGCAGTGATGGGACAGGGGGCTCACCCCTCCACTTT. This gives the protein CASSDGTGGSPLHF.